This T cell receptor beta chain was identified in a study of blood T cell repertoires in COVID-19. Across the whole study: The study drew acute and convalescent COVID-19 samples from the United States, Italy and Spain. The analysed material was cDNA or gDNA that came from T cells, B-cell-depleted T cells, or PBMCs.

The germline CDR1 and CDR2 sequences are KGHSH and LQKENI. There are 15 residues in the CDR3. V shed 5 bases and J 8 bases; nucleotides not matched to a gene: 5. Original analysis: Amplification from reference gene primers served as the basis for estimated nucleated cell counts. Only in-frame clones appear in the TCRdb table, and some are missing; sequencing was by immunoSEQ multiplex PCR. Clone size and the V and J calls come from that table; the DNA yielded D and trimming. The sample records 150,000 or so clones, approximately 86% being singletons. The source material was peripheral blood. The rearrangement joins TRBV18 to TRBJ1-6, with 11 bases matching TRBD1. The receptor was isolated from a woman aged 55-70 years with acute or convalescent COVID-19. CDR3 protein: CASSAMGQGDSPLHF. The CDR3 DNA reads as TGTGCCAGCTCAGCCATGGGACAGGGGGATTCACCCCTCCACTTT. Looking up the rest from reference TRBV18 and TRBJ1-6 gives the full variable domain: NAGVMQNPRHLVRRRGQEARLRCSPMKGHSHVYWYRQLPEEGLKFMVYLQKENIIDESGMPKERFSAEFPKEGPSILRIQQVVRGDSAAYFCASSAMGQGDSPLHFGNGTRLTVT.